This T cell receptor beta chain was sequenced in a study of cytomegalovirus exposure and HLA in healthy donors (dated by TCRdb to about 2017). General notes on the study: In an earlier analysis of roughly 500 of the donors, 250 to 350 Gb of sequence data and 90 million to 120 million unique TCR beta sequences from roughly 200 million T cells were reported. An early release that covered around 590 HLA-typed donors contained approximately 300 gigabases of sequencing data and tens of millions of unique TCR sequences. Of the roughly 420 genotyped donors, less than 85% were placed in the genetic ancestry cluster associated with self-reported Caucasian donors. The aim of the study was to test whether cataloging public T cell receptors could identify signatures of past pathogen exposure. The study profiled the T cell repertoires of about 720 subjects by immunosequencing and related them to cytomegalovirus serostatus. A separate validation cohort of over a hundred different subjects was used in addition to the approximately 700-subject first cohort. To predict cytomegalovirus infection status, the study brought together high-throughput TCR immunosequencing, statistical association of individual TCRs with disease status, and machine learning. A later analysis re-examined previously published TCR beta repertoires from more than 550 donors and added high-resolution HLA genotyping to investigate patterns of TCR occurrence. Rather than drawing on any new phenotypic data, the later analysis identified candidate immune exposures from TCR beta sequences and the way those sequences occurred across donors. An earlier analysis of some 500 of the donors applied high-throughput TCR beta sequencing to assess whether each TCR beta V gene segment acted as functional or pseudogenic. Donor age, sex, ethnicity and CMV serostatus were compiled together with the repertoire data. A later genetic analysis used genome-wide SNP genotypes for about 60% of the roughly 670 donors, treating that subset as a discovery cohort. Every repertoire in the discovery cohort had been generated on one and the same sequencing platform. HLA typing covered class I and class II loci at four-digit resolution. The number of donors typed differed by locus, with roughly 629-640 for A, B, C, DRB1 and DQB1, about 500 for DQA1, 600 to 610 for DPA1, and some 440 for DPB1. A handful of DR-DQ haplotypes were handled as single units for association and clustering because linkage in the cohort was strong. On average, roughly 250,000 unique TCR beta nucleotide sequences were sequenced per donor among 398 genotyped donors of the cohort, with roughly 18% of those sequences being non-productive.

About this clone: Its antigen is not yet known. Nothing much larger sits one base from this clone, and base qualities are not available.

Trimming leaves V shorter by 3 bases and J shorter by 10 bases, with the junction holding 11 bases beyond the gene matches. CDR1 and CDR2 are read off the germline V gene as ENHRY and SYGVKD. The CDR3 starts with the cysteine, ends with the phenylalanine, and has 14 residues. Just CDR3 DNA is preserved here, 42 bases in frame from base 1. Library generation was performed with the immunoSEQ multiplex PCR assay. For the multiplex PCR, a mixture combining 60 forward primers for TCR Vbeta segments and 13 reverse primers for TCR Jbeta segments was used. The CDR3 region of rearranged TCR beta genes was amplified from genomic DNA by a multiplex PCR assay. The Illumina HiSeq System was used to sequence the amplified TCR beta libraries as 87-base-pair reads. Turning to the authors' computational methods: Across the 500 to 700 repertoires, a later analysis counted some 81 million unique TCR beta chains, some 11 million of which were shared by at least two donors. Raw reads were error-corrected and collapsed into unique sequences with a nearest-neighbor algorithm that merged closely related sequences to remove PCR and sequencing errors. CDR3 sequences were aligned to IMGT reference sequences to assign V, D and J gene segments. For a sequence to be retained, at least a six-nucleotide match to both a V gene segment and a J gene segment was required. Rearrangements were classified as productive when the CDR3 lacked stop codons and remained in frame with V and J, and all other rearrangements were classified as non-productive. CDR3 was defined by IMGT convention, running from the second conserved V-encoded cysteine to the conserved J-encoded phenylalanine. In an earlier analysis of roughly 610 of the donors, sequences lacking an unambiguous match to a single V gene segment were excluded. In an earlier analysis of 500 to 750 of the donors, V segments were called functional above 56.7% productive rearrangements and were called segregating when the between-donor standard deviation exceeded 5%. To diagnose cytomegalovirus status from the catalog of TCR beta chain sequences, a statistical classification framework was built. In a later analysis, TCR nucleotide sequences were compared against IMGT/GENE-DB human TR gene sequences so that V and J genes could be assigned. Using the TCRdist pipeline, a later analysis assigned CDR3 sequences along with most-parsimonious VDJ recombination scenarios. In a later analysis, every TCR beta chain was defined by the combination of its CDR3 amino acid sequence and its V-gene family, and reads without a unique V-gene family were dropped. In a later analysis, 450 to 600 highly shared, low-generation-probability nucleotide sequences were removed to address suspected cross-contamination and a sequencing artifact. In a later analysis, a clonal expansion index for each public chain was calculated from normalized within-repertoire ranks of inferred template counts. A later analysis computed generation probabilities with a VDJ recombination model fitted to out-of-frame rearrangements, and checked the results against IGoR. In a later analysis, hypergeometric tests were used to score TCR-TCR, TCR-HLA and TCR-CMV co-occurrence, with a repertoire-size bias correction applied to TCR pairs. False discovery rates were estimated in a later analysis by permuting HLA or CMV assignments 20 times. In a later analysis, co-occurring TCRs were grouped using DBSCAN, with TCRdist sequence similarity added in when clustering inside HLA-allele-positive subsets. Co-occurrence clustering excluded repertoires with fewer than 30,000 or more than 120,000 public chains, plus five with anomalous nucleotide sharing. The table comes from immuneACCESS by way of TCRdb, which keeps in-frame sequences with V and J called. Part of the clones is missing from these tables; in studies checked, under half for an unresolved V gene and the rest for unknown reasons. The V and J calls and clone size are taken from that table; D and trimming were inferred from the DNA. Within this sample are tens of thousands of clones, with approximately 82% of them counted one time only. The ten largest clonotypes hold 1.5% to 2% of the sample.

What the study reported, not specific to this receptor: A later analysis found that HLA-associated TCR beta chains were more clonally expanded and had lower generation probabilities than equally common non-associated chains. Because HLA typing was missing for some donors at each locus, association tests included only the typed subset. According to the authors, the approach could potentially be generalized to other disease states and immunological phenotypes. Most TCR sequences were observed very rarely across donors, whereas some public TCRs were present in many individuals. Cytomegalovirus status was reported to be diagnosed by the classifier with high specificity and sensitivity in both the original and validation cohorts. A cluster of highly shared sequence variants was judged likely to be a technical artifact of the sequencing pipeline. The presence/absence analyses assumed that sequencing depth was roughly uniform across donors, and that assumption may not be true. In vitro tests confirmed that three of the cytomegalovirus-associated TCR beta chains recognize cytomegalovirus antigens. A total of about 150 TCR beta chains were listed by the study as associated with cytomegalovirus. Correlated functional status among segregating V segments might be attributable to linkage disequilibrium, but an unknown experimental factor could not be ruled out. A later analysis reported that several top co-occurrence clusters appeared linked to parvovirus B19, influenza, CMV and Epstein-Barr virus. A later genetic analysis reported fewer N-insertions in productive TCRs among donors in an Asian-associated ancestry cluster than the roughly 650-donor mean. About 17 rarely observed V segments, including chromosome 9 orphons, were excluded from the earlier analysis of about 500 of the donors because counts were too low. An association between a missense DCLRE1C variant and V-gene and J-gene trimming of TCR beta chains was found in a later genetic analysis and replicated in an independent cohort. When HLA alleles, especially DR and DQ, strongly co-occurred, attributing TCR associations to individual alleles was difficult. Specific HLA alleles were associated with over 15,000 TCR beta sequences at a false discovery rate of 0.05 in a later analysis. The only immune exposure information available for the cohort was CMV serostatus. In an earlier analysis of several hundred of the donors, most TCR beta V segments were observed in productive rearrangements about 87% or about 30% of the time, broadly matching IMGT annotations. A later analysis found that TCR association rates varied across HLA loci, with DRB1 alleles showing the most associated TCRs and HLA-C alleles the fewest. A further reported finding was that TCR beta sequences accurately predicted the HLA-A and HLA-B alleles for most subjects in the first cohort. According to a later analysis, most CMV-associated TCR beta chains appeared to be HLA-restricted, and the HLA associations seemed to be driven largely by CMV exposure. The 87-base-pair reads could not distinguish some IMGT-functional V segments, including TRBV6-2 and TRBV6-3, so those segments were excluded. In this cohort, only TCR beta chains were sequenced, and detectable features were limited by the absence of alpha or paired-chain data.

The cohort comprised some 680 healthy bone marrow donors. At the time of sampling, all cohort members were nominally healthy, though unrecorded immune exposures were likely present. The donor tested CMV seronegative, placing the donor among the 350 or so seronegative members of the cohort. Each donor provided a peripheral blood sample, and peripheral blood mononuclear cells were used for TCR beta sequencing. The Qiagen DNeasy Blood Extraction Kit was used to extract genomic DNA from the blood cell samples. The TCR sequence derives from a man aged 18-30 years in good health and CMV-seronegative. The specimen was PBMCs. The rearrangement combines TRBV10-3 with TRBJ1-1, with 7 junctional bases fitting TRBD1. Read as DNA, the sequence is TGTGCCATCAGTGATGGTCAGGGACAGTCCCTAGCTTTCTTT. This encodes CAISDGQGQSLAFF.